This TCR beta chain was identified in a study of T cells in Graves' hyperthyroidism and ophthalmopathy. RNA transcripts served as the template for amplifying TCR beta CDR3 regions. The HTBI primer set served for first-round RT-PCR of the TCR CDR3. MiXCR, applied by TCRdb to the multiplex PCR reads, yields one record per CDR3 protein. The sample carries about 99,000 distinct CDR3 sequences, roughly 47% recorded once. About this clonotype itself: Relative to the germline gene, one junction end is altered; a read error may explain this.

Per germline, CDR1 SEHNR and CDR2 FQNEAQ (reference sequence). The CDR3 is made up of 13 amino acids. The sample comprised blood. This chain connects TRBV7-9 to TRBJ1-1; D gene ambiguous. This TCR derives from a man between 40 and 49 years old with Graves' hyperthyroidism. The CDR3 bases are TGTGCCACCCTCGGACTGCCGAGCACTGCAGCTTTCTTT. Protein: CATLGLPSTAAFF.